The present TCR beta chain was sequenced within a study of OX40 agonist ivuxolimab in advanced cancers. Turning to the study itself: The diagnoses of dose-escalation patients were hepatocellular carcinoma, melanoma, renal cell or head and neck cancer.

Remarks on this clone: Antigen unknown.

Study-level findings and limits: Mean expanded clone counts were higher in CD8+ than CD4+ T cells. Expansion of clones was among the lowest in partial responders at 0.1-3.0 mg/kg.

Only in-frame clones appear in the TCRdb table, and some are missing; sequencing was by immunoSEQ multiplex PCR. The table shows 30,000 to 35,000 clones, with more than 75% occurring only once. This specimen was CD4+ or CD8+ T cells sorted from blood, taken in a trial of the OX40 agonist ivuxolimab. The sequence was collected from an adult with an advanced solid tumor such as melanoma, head and neck, liver or kidney cancer.

The CDR3 spells CASAQGPNTEAFF. The CDR3 coding sequence is TGTGCCAGCGCCCAGGGGCCAAACACTGAAGCTTTCTTT. This sequence joins TRBV6-4 and TRBJ1-1; tentatively, D is TRBD1 (6 bases). Trimming shortened V by 8 bases and J by 2 bases, and 12 bases separated the two germline ends. Germline assignment: CDR1 MRHNA and CDR2 SNTAGT. This CDR3 region has 13 residues.